Listed below are T cell receptor beta chains from one sample, sequenced in a study of T cell repertoires in cytomegalovirus infection. These receptors lack a known antigen. MiXCR was run by TCRdb on the reads, yielding one entry per CDR3 protein. The sample lists about 700,000 distinct CDR3 sequences; around 31% were seen once. The input for sequencing was cultured PBMCs, taken from culture after CMV antigen stimulation. The receptor set was obtained from a human donor in good health (CMV status not recorded). Some clones in this sample may be carry-over from other donors' samples. Both conserved end residues are part of each CDR3. A D gene is named only where the DNA matches it firmly.

j_gene: TRBJ2-1; len: 18; v_gene: TRBV6-2/TRBV6-3; d_gene: TRBD2; CDR3aa: CASSYSTSGRIFYNEQFF
j_gene: TRBJ1-1; len: 14; v_gene: TRBV6-6; d_gene: -; CDR3aa: CASSKPTRNTEAFF
j_gene: TRBJ2-7; len: 16; v_gene: TRBV12-3/TRBV12-4; d_gene: TRBD2; CDR3aa: CASRRHSGASSYEQYF
j_gene: TRBJ1-1; len: 14; v_gene: TRBV18; d_gene: -; CDR3aa: CASSPPRGFKEAFF
j_gene: TRBJ1-4; len: 17; v_gene: TRBV19; d_gene: -; CDR3aa: CASTEAPGSATNEKLFF
j_gene: TRBJ1-6; len: 14; v_gene: TRBV12-3/TRBV12-4; d_gene: -; CDR3aa: CASSVAGGNSPLHF
j_gene: TRBJ2-7; len: 15; v_gene: TRBV27; d_gene: -; CDR3aa: CASSSLHRNPYEQYF
j_gene: TRBJ2-2; len: 12; v_gene: TRBV20-1; d_gene: -; CDR3aa: CSASKFGGELFF
j_gene: TRBJ1-1; len: 16; v_gene: TRBV2; d_gene: -; CDR3aa: CASSRFPATTFTEAFF
j_gene: TRBJ1-1; len: 16; v_gene: TRBV6-6; d_gene: -; CDR3aa: CASTPPPRGANTEAFF
j_gene: TRBJ1-6; len: 18; v_gene: TRBV6-6; d_gene: -; CDR3aa: CASSYLGGDHGYNSPLHF
j_gene: TRBJ2-2; len: 11; v_gene: TRBV7-9; d_gene: -; CDR3aa: CASGLTGELFF
j_gene: TRBJ2-3; len: 14; v_gene: TRBV7-6; d_gene: TRBD2; CDR3aa: CASSLGLAQDTQYF
j_gene: TRBJ1-5; len: 18; v_gene: TRBV7-7; d_gene: TRBD1; CDR3aa: CASSLGSEGQVFEQPQHF
j_gene: TRBJ2-2; len: 14; v_gene: TRBV18; d_gene: -; CDR3aa: CASSPPEGSGELFF
j_gene: TRBJ1-2; len: 13; v_gene: TRBV28; d_gene: -; CDR3aa: CASSQSEQGGYTF
j_gene: TRBJ2-1; len: 16; v_gene: TRBV6-2/TRBV6-3; d_gene: TRBD2; CDR3aa: CASGLPGGGRRNEQFF
j_gene: TRBJ1-4; len: 15; v_gene: TRBV7-2; d_gene: -; CDR3aa: CASSVTGTVDEKLFF
j_gene: TRBJ2-3; len: 17; v_gene: TRBV18; d_gene: -; CDR3aa: CASSSLVDSGVSDTQYF
j_gene: TRBJ2-5; len: 12; v_gene: TRBV15; d_gene: -; CDR3aa: CATSTKLGTQYF
j_gene: TRBJ2-7; len: 14; v_gene: TRBV19; d_gene: TRBD1; CDR3aa: CALPGTGKIYEQYF
j_gene: TRBJ2-1; len: 13; v_gene: TRBV7-2; d_gene: -; CDR3aa: CASSSGTRNEQFF
j_gene: TRBJ2-7; len: 17; v_gene: TRBV10-3; d_gene: TRBD2; CDR3aa: CAISDPLAGGGGYEQYF
j_gene: TRBJ2-5; len: 15; v_gene: TRBV7-2; d_gene: TRBD2; CDR3aa: CASSLGSASGETQYF
j_gene: TRBJ1-6; len: 12; v_gene: TRBV12-3/TRBV12-4; d_gene: -; CDR3aa: CASSQGHSPLHF
j_gene: TRBJ1-1; len: 15; v_gene: TRBV4-1; d_gene: -; CDR3aa: CASSHAILREVEAFF
j_gene: TRBJ2-7; len: 13; v_gene: TRBV7-8; d_gene: TRBD2; CDR3aa: CASQAGVKDEQYF
j_gene: TRBJ2-1; len: 11; v_gene: TRBV7-8; d_gene: -; CDR3aa: CASSTAVEQFF
j_gene: TRBJ2-1; len: 12; v_gene: TRBV10-3; d_gene: -; CDR3aa: CAMGTTANEQFF
j_gene: TRBJ2-5; len: 12; v_gene: TRBV10-3; d_gene: -; CDR3aa: CAISGSQETQYF
j_gene: TRBJ2-1; len: 14; v_gene: TRBV6-2/TRBV6-3; d_gene: -; CDR3aa: CASSWLAGYNEQFF
j_gene: TRBJ2-3; len: 16; v_gene: TRBV6-1; d_gene: TRBD2; CDR3aa: CASSPRAPLAGNTQYF
j_gene: TRBJ1-1; len: 14; v_gene: TRBV10-3; d_gene: -; CDR3aa: CAIKPLLGPTEAFF
j_gene: TRBJ2-5; len: 15; v_gene: TRBV25-1; d_gene: -; CDR3aa: CASSESNANLETQYF
j_gene: TRBJ2-7; len: 14; v_gene: TRBV4-1; d_gene: TRBD1; CDR3aa: CASSQDPTGTGQYF
j_gene: TRBJ1-5; len: 16; v_gene: TRBV12-3/TRBV12-4; d_gene: -; CDR3aa: CASSGSGGQSNQPQHF
j_gene: TRBJ1-2; len: 15; v_gene: TRBV7-9; d_gene: -; CDR3aa: CASSFITGAHYGYTF
j_gene: TRBJ1-2; len: 18; v_gene: TRBV4-2; d_gene: -; CDR3aa: CASSRAGGTGAQFGGYTF
j_gene: TRBJ2-3; len: 13; v_gene: TRBV7-2; d_gene: -; CDR3aa: CASSIPPEDTQYF
j_gene: TRBJ2-1; len: 15; v_gene: TRBV7-2; d_gene: TRBD2; CDR3aa: CASVYGLAGYNEQFF
j_gene: TRBJ2-3; len: 15; v_gene: TRBV5-5; d_gene: -; CDR3aa: CASSRRGASTDTQYF
j_gene: TRBJ1-1; len: 11; v_gene: TRBV10-3; d_gene: -; CDR3aa: CATAGNTEAFF
j_gene: TRBJ1-2; len: 16; v_gene: TRBV7-9; d_gene: -; CDR3aa: CASSLVTVDINYGYTF
j_gene: TRBJ2-7; len: 18; v_gene: TRBV7-2; d_gene: TRBD2; CDR3aa: CASSLTGTSGGGHYEQYF
j_gene: TRBJ2-1; len: 14; v_gene: TRBV6-1; d_gene: -; CDR3aa: CAGRDSPAVLEQFF
j_gene: TRBJ1-6; len: 14; v_gene: TRBV4-3; d_gene: TRBD1; CDR3aa: CASTPGQRNSPLHF
j_gene: TRBJ1-3; len: 13; v_gene: TRBV6-1; d_gene: -; CDR3aa: CASSEAVGNTIYF
j_gene: TRBJ2-7; len: 14; v_gene: TRBV7-9; d_gene: TRBD1; CDR3aa: CASSYTGTVDEQYF
j_gene: TRBJ2-7; len: 14; v_gene: TRBV7-4; d_gene: TRBD2; CDR3aa: CASLGEAGGYEQYF
j_gene: TRBJ2-7; len: 15; v_gene: TRBV20-1; d_gene: TRBD2; CDR3aa: CSACYLTSGVYERYF
j_gene: TRBJ1-4; len: 14; v_gene: TRBV12-3/TRBV12-4; d_gene: -; CDR3aa: CASSEQLFNEKLFF
j_gene: TRBJ2-7; len: 13; v_gene: TRBV15; d_gene: -; CDR3aa: CATSRDPGYEQYF
j_gene: TRBJ1-6; len: 13; v_gene: TRBV7-8; d_gene: -; CDR3aa: CASSLEGPSPLHF
j_gene: TRBJ1-2; len: 15; v_gene: TRBV7-6; d_gene: TRBD1; CDR3aa: CASSFSTGQGGGYTF